This section outlines one T cell receptor (beta chain) sequence together with its context. No antigen is known for it. The sample originates from a study of persistence of HIV-infected CD4 T cells. This CDR3 has 15 amino acids. V gave up 6 bases and J gave up 2 bases; unmatched junction bases: 6. Germline CDR1 reads LNHNV; CDR2 reads YYDKDF (reference sequence). This was the immunoSEQ version 4 assay in survey mode. Clones were read by immunoSEQ multiplex PCR, and TCRdb kept only the in-frame ones, dropping some. The sample holds about 36,000 clones; 85% are singletons and the top ten take about 5%. Overlapping HIV-1 Gag 15-mer peptides at around 1 ug per peptide per mL were used. Sorted nonresponding memory CD4+ T cells were CD40L-negative, CD69-negative, CD45RO-high.

The chain combines TRBV15 with TRBJ2-7; 11 bases align to TRBD2. This sample comprised cultured CD4+ T cells from PBMCs, obtained from a patient who received antiretroviral therapy. The clonotype was recovered from an adult with HIV. The donor label of this sample is uncertain. The DNA for the CDR3 is TGTGCCACCAGGCCCGGGACTAGCGGCACCTACGAGCAGTACTTC. Translating gives CATRPGTSGTYEQYF.